This section outlines one T cell receptor beta chain sequence together with its context. It has no known antigen specificity. Base-call qualities are not available, and no considerably larger clone is one nucleotide away. The immunoSEQ Assay, a bias-controlled multiplex PCR, was used to amplify TCRbeta CDR3 regions from genomic DNA. For the original study's pipeline: Within the assay, amplification of reference gene primers was used to estimate how many nucleated cells each sample contained. Sequence reads were collapsed and filtered to measure the absolute abundance of every unique TCRbeta CDR3 rearrangement. For each sample, productive Simpson clonality was calculated as the square root of Simpson's diversity index across productive rearrangements. This is the immuneACCESS table as TCRdb keeps it, with only in-frame sequences that have V and J called. A part of the clones is gone; compared with another copy, unresolved V genes explain less than half, and the rest is unexplained. V and J calls plus clone size are reproduced from that table; the DNA served to infer D and trimming. The sample table contains 70,000 or so clones; only one count was recorded for over 85% of them. The ten biggest clones cover 1.5% of the sample.

Whole blood was collected in K2EDTA tubes by collaborating institutions according to the institutions' own protocols. For TCRbeta analysis, collaborators shipped samples as frozen whole blood, isolated PBMCs, or DNA extracted from either of those sample types. This specimen belongs to a study of blood T cell repertoires in COVID-19 (TCRdb year 2020). The study in broad terms: Collaborator samples came from the United States, Italy and Spain and covered acute and convalescent phases of COVID-19. The prospective study material was composed of cDNA or gDNA derived from T cells, B-cell-depleted T cells, or PBMCs. Subjects who had been exposed to COVID-19, were actively infected with it, or had recovered from it provided the deeply sampled blood TCRbeta repertoires that made up the dataset. The repertoires were released in a freely available public database meant as a resource for research on the immune response to SARS-CoV-2. Samples were obtained from the ongoing ImmuneRACE study (first 160 participants) and from about 1,300 subjects provided by 6 global collaborators. The sample metadata nearly always contained a de-identified subject ID, COVID-19 status, age in years and sex. Where available, HLA class I and class II types were taken from metadata supplied by the sample provider and were not determined by assay-based typing. The paper's findings and limits, for the study overall: The amount of clinical and demographic metadata varied by source and participant and was provided uncurated.

This receptor was identified in a man aged 45-65 years with acute or convalescent COVID-19. Sequencing was performed on peripheral blood.

The base sequence is TGCAGTGCTAGTTTTGGCGGGGGGGCGGATACGCAGTATTTT. It encodes CSASFGGGADTQYF. The rearrangement combines TRBV20-1 with TRBJ2-3, with 9 bases matching TRBD2. The CDR3 goes from the cysteine to the phenylalanine over 14 residues. The retained sequence is limited to the CDR3, 42 bases, with the frame set at the first base. V is trimmed back by 3 bases and J by 6 bases, and the junction contains 7 bases that no gene match accounts for. Looking up the germline V gene (reference sequence) yields CDR1 DFQATT and CDR2 SNEGSKA.